These 24 T cell receptor beta chains originate from one sample sequenced in a study of control samples from healthy donors and cancer patients. Here immunoSEQ multiplex PCR was the method, and the copy in TCRdb shows in-frame clones only, minus some. The data contain about 55,000 clones, roughly 90% of them singletons. Source material: blood. The receptor source for this set is a man aged 45-60 years in good health.

The chain couples TRBV27 to TRBJ1-5; D uncertain. The CDR3 is 16 residues long. V was shortened by 3 bases and J by 0 bases, with 12 bases between the two germline ends. The V gene's germline CDR1 is MNHEY and CDR2 SMNVEV (reference sequence). CDR3 in amino acids: CASSFFEQLSNQPQHF. The CDR3 nucleotides are TGTGCCAGCAGTTTCTTCGAACAACTTAGCAATCAGCCCCAGCATTTT.

The chain carries TRBV28 and TRBJ1-1; D might be TRBD1 (6 bases). Trimming removed 5 bases at V and 4 bases at J, with 14 bases between. The CDR3 covers 14 residues. The germline V gene encodes CDR1 MDHEN and CDR2 SYDVKM. CDR3 in DNA: TGTGCCAGCAGTCCCACAAAAGGGGGCACTGAAGCTTTCTTT. The encoded protein is CASSPTKGGTEAFF.

This clone has just one count. The chain combines TRBV7-2 with TRBJ1-1; tentative D call: TRBD1 (5 bases). Trimming stripped 6 bases from V and 1 base from J, with 12 bases between. This CDR3 is built from 14 residues. Germline V gene lookup returns CDR1 SGHTA and CDR2 FQGNSA. This CDR3 reads CASSYQGGNTEAFF. CDR3 sequence (DNA): TGTGCCAGCAGTTATCAGGGAGGGAACACTGAAGCTTTCTTT.

Here the CDR3 reads CATSRAGGYEKLFF. DNA for the CDR3: TGTGCCACCAGCAGAGCGGGGGGCTACGAAAAACTGTTTTTT. The genes are TRBV15 and TRBJ1-4; D might be TRBD1 (6 bases). Germline V gene sequence: CDR1 LNHNV, CDR2 YYDKDF (reference sequence). The CDR3 totals 14 residues. Trimming took 1 base from V and 8 from J, leaving 11 bases between them. The full variable domain, completed using reference TRBV15 and TRBJ1-4, is DAMVIQNPRYQVTQFGKPVTLSCSQTLNHNVMYWYQQKSSQAPKLLFHYYDKDFNNEADTPDNFQSRRPNTSFCFLDIRSPGLGDTAMYLCATSRAGGYEKLFFGSGTQLSVL.

The chain links TRBV10-3 to TRBJ2-1; tentatively, D is TRBD1 (8 bases). Germline V CDR1 and CDR2: ENHRY, SYGVKD. Trimming pared 6 bases from V and 6 bases from J, leaving 15 bases between. CDR3 length: 14 residues. CDR3 sequence: CAIRMTGEGNEQFF. The CDR3, as DNA: TGTGCCATCAGGATGACAGGGGAGGGCAATGAGCAGTTCTTC.

The J gene is TRBJ2-7, the V gene TRBV7-2; maybe TRBD2 (6 bases). The CDR3 has 15 residues. Trimming removed 2 bases from V and 4 bases from J, with 15 bases in between. CDR1 SGHTA and CDR2 FQGNSA come from the germline V gene. CDR3: CASSLTGTQQYEQYF. The CDR3 bases are TGTGCCAGCAGCTTAACGGGGACTCAGCAATACGAGCAGTACTTC.

A single count supports this clone. The chain employs TRBV28 and TRBJ1-1; the D is unclear. Trimming stripped 8 bases from V and 0 bases from J, with 7 bases between. CDR1 is MDHEN, CDR2 SYDVKM, per germline. This CDR3 spans 12 amino acids. The CDR3 sequence is CASAVMNTEAFF. The CDR3 DNA is TGTGCCAGCGCGGTAATGAACACTGAAGCTTTCTTT.

The CDR3 is CASSPRQDRDGYTF. The DNA for the CDR3 is TGCGCCAGCAGCCCAAGACAGGATAGGGATGGCTACACCTTC. V is TRBV5-1 and J is TRBJ1-2, with a possible D match to TRBD1 (6 bases). Trimming shortened V by 4 bases and J by 6 bases, and 16 bases separated the two germline ends. The CDR3 loop spans 14 amino acids. Germline V CDR1 and CDR2: SGHRS, YFSETQ.

This rearrangement joins TRBV28 to TRBJ2-2; D is unresolved. Germline V CDR1 and CDR2: MDHEN, SYDVKM. The CDR3 spans 15 residues. Trimming shortened V by 10 bases and J by 0 bases, and 15 bases separated the two germline ends. CDR3: CATFYEQSNTGELFF. CDR3 DNA: TGTGCCACCTTCTACGAACAGTCGAACACCGGGGAGCTGTTTTTT.

The chain joins TRBV5-4 to TRBJ2-1; D remains ambiguous. Germline CDR1 reads SGHNT; CDR2 reads YYREEE (reference sequence). Between the trimmed V and J ends, which lost 3 bases and 7 bases, there was a span of 17 bases. The CDR3 sequence is 15 residues long. The DNA for the CDR3 is TGTGCCAGCAGCTCCTCCTCCCAAATACCAAATGAGCAGTTCTTC. Its translation is CASSSSSQIPNEQFF.

This clone was counted only a few times. The J gene is TRBJ1-6, the V gene TRBV27; 9 bases line up with TRBD1. The ends lost 6 bases at V and 9 bases at J; junction bases unmatched: 9. Germline V gene lookup returns CDR1 MNHEY and CDR2 SMNVEV (reference sequence). This CDR3 has 15 amino acids. The CDR3 DNA follows: TGTGCCAGCAGACCTACAGGGACAGGGTTTTCACCCCTCCACTTT. This gives the protein CASRPTGTGFSPLHF.

The chain couples TRBV3-1 (or the pseudogene TRBV3-2) to TRBJ2-1; no clear D gene. Germline V gene sequence: CDR1 LGHDT, CDR2 YNNKEL (reference sequence). Trimming shortened V by 3 bases and J by 4 bases, and 7 bases separated the two germline ends. The CDR3 loop spans 13 amino acids. CDR3 amino acids: CASSHRFYNEQFF. CDR3 DNA: TGTGCCAGCAGCCACAGGTTTTACAATGAGCAGTTCTTC.

The chain combines TRBV19 with TRBJ2-3, with 11 bases aligning to TRBD2. This CDR3 is 15 amino acids long. The V gene end was trimmed by 3 bases and the J gene end by 4 bases; junction bases not matched to a gene: 3. Germline CDR1 is LNHDA and CDR2 is SQIVND (reference sequence). As DNA, the CDR3 is TGTGCCAGTAGTATTATAGCGGGAGGGCCAGATACGCAGTATTTT. This codes for CASSIIAGGPDTQYF. Based on the CDR3 plus reference TRBV19 and TRBJ2-3, the full variable domain is DGGITQSPKYLFRKEGQNVTLSCEQNLNHDAMYWYRQDPGQGLRLIYYSQIVNDFQKGDIAEGYSVSREKKESFPLTVTSAQKNPTAFYLCASSIIAGGPDTQYFGPGTRLTVL.

The gene calls are TRBV19 and TRBJ2-1; D call uncertain. Germline lookup yields CDR1 LNHDA and CDR2 SQIVND (reference sequence). This CDR3 region has 13 residues. The V end lost 4 bases, the J end lost 8 bases, and 12 bases lay between the germline ends. The CDR3 DNA follows: TGTGCCAGTAGTAGAAGTCTTGCCGATGAGCAGTTCTTC. Translated, it gives CASSRSLADEQFF.

This rearrangement joins TRBV6-5 to TRBJ1-6, with D uncertain. V gave up 5 bases and J gave up 9 bases, with 11 bases separating them. This CDR3 is 13 amino acids long. The germline gives CDR1 MNHEY, CDR2 SVGAGI. DNA for the CDR3: TGTGCCAGCAGTAAACCGGGCACTTCACCCCTCCACTTT. Translation: CASSKPGTSPLHF.

V gene TRBV28 combines with J gene TRBJ2-7; D is possibly TRBD1 or TRBD2 (5 bases each). V was pared by 8 bases and J by 7 bases, with 15 bases between. The CDR3 contains 12 residues. Germline CDR1 MDHEN, CDR2 SYDVKM. DNA of the CDR3: TGTGCCAGCCGGGACCCTTCTAAAGAGCAGTACTTC. This codes for CASRDPSKEQYF.

The J gene is TRBJ2-7, the V gene TRBV5-1, with 7 bases matching TRBD1. The germline V gene has CDR1 SGHRS and CDR2 YFSETQ. The CDR3 is 13 residues long. The trim removed 4 bases at V and 2 bases at J, leaving 3 bases unmatched. CDR3 in amino acids: CASSDDRAYEQYF. CDR3 nucleotides: TGCGCCAGCAGCGACGACAGGGCCTACGAGCAGTACTTC.

The chain employs TRBV4-1 and TRBJ1-2; possibly TRBD1 for D (5 bases). This CDR3 is built from 17 residues. Germline values: CDR1 MGHRA, CDR2 YSYEKL. The V and J ends lost 0 bases and 5 bases respectively, with 19 bases between them. The CDR3: CASSQEVLLGPRYGYTF. In nucleotides, the CDR3 is TGCGCCAGCAGCCAAGAAGTGCTTCTGGGGCCACGGTATGGCTACACCTTC.

Here the CDR3 DNA reads TGTGCCAGCAAAGGGGTCGGCGGGAACACCGGGGAGCTGTTTTTT. Amino acid sequence: CASKGVGGNTGELFF. The chain is built from TRBV19 and TRBJ2-2; D may be TRBD1 (5 bases). Trimming removed 9 bases at V and 1 base at J, with 15 bases between. Germline values: CDR1 LNHDA, CDR2 SQIVND (reference sequence). CDR3 size: 15 residues.

The chain combines TRBV4-1 with TRBJ2-7; D remains unclear. CDR3 length: 17 amino acids. The V gene's germline CDR1 is MGHRA and CDR2 YSYEKL. The V end was cut by 3 bases, the J end by 2 bases, with 20 bases between. The CDR3: CASSHLSDPPNPYEQYF. In nucleotides, the CDR3 is TGCGCCAGCAGCCATCTGTCGGACCCTCCGAACCCCTACGAGCAGTACTTC.

The chain couples TRBV24-1 to TRBJ1-4; D gene unclear. This CDR3 is 11 amino acids long. Per germline, CDR1 KGHDR and CDR2 SFDVKD. Trimming cost V 6 bases and J 8 bases, with 6 bases left between them. CDR3 nucleotides: TGTGCCACCAGTTCGGGAGAAAAACTGTTTTTT. Translated, it gives CATSSGEKLFF.

V and J are TRBV27 and TRBJ1-5, with D uncertain. Trimming shortened V by 4 bases and J by 0 bases, and 7 bases separated the two germline ends. From germline, CDR1 is MNHEY and CDR2 SMNVEV (reference sequence). CDR3 length: 14 amino acids. The CDR3 region is CASSSQDSNQPQHF. For the CDR3, the DNA is TGTGCCAGCAGTTCTCAGGATAGCAATCAGCCCCAGCATTTT.

CDR3 loop: CASRPPGPSLYEQYF. The CDR3 bases are TGTGCCAGCAGGCCGCCGGGACCGTCCCTTTACGAGCAGTACTTC. The genes are TRBV6-4 and TRBJ2-7, with D possibly called TRBD1 or TRBD2 (5 bases each). The CDR3 runs 15 residues. The V and J ends lost 6 bases and 4 bases respectively, with 19 bases between them. The V gene's germline CDR1 is MRHNA and CDR2 SNTAGT.

This chain uses TRBV6-2 or TRBV6-3 with TRBJ2-3; no definite D call. Germline V gene lookup returns CDR1 MNHEY and CDR2 SVGEGT. Trimming shortened V by 5 bases and J by 1 base, and 10 bases separated the two germline ends. This CDR3 spans 14 amino acids. CDR3 sequence reads: CASSPAQGTDTQYF. DNA of the CDR3: TGTGCCAGCAGTCCCGCTCAGGGCACAGATACGCAGTATTTT.